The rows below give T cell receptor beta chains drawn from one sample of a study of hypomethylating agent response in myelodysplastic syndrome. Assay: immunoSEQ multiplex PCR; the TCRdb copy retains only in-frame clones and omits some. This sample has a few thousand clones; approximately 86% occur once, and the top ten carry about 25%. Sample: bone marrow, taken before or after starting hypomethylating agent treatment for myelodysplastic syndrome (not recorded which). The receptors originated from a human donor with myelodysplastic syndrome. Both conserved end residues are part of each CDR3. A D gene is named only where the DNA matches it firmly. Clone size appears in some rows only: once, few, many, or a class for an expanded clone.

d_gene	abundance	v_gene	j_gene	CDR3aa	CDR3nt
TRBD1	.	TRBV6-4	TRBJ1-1	CASSFSGGEAFF	TGTGCCAGCAGTTTTTCAGGGGGGGAAGCTTTCTTT
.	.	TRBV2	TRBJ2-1	CASSYPEQFF	TGTGCCAGTTCCTATCCTGAGCAGTTCTTC
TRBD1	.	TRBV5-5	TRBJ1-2	CASGTVSGYGYTF	TGTGCCAGCGGGACAGTCTCGGGCTATGGCTACACCTTC
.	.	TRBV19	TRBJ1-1	CASSIDVDTEAFF	TGTGCCAGTAGTATTGATGTGGACACTGAAGCTTTCTTT
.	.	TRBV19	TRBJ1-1	CASSMGGGPTWTFF	TGTGCCAGTAGTATGGGGGGGGGCCCCACGTGGACTTTCTTT
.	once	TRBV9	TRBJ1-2	CASSVAGYGYTF	TGTGCCAGCAGCGTAGCGGGTTATGGCTACACCTTC
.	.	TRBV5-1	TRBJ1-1	CASSYAGRNTEAFF	TGCGCCAGCAGCTACGCAGGGAGGAACACTGAAGCTTTCTTT
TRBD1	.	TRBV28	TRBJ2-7	CASRGTGAYEQYF	TGTGCCAGCAGGGGGACAGGGGCCTACGAGCAGTACTTC
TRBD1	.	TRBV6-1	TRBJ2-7	CASRTTGAYEQYF	TGTGCCAGCAGGACGACAGGGGCCTACGAGCAGTACTTC
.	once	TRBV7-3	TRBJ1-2	CASRFPGADYGYTF	TGTGCCAGCAGGTTTCCCGGGGCAGACTATGGCTACACCTTC
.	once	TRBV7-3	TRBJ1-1	CASSSLMNTEAFF	TGTGCCAGCAGCTCCCTAATGAACACTGAAGCTTTCTTT
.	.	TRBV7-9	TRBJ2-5	CASSEEQTQYF	TGTGCCAGCAGCGAGGAGCAGACCCAGTACTTC
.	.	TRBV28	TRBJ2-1	CASSPPGRRYNEQFF	TGTGCCAGCAGTCCGCCGGGACGACGGTACAATGAGCAGTTCTTC
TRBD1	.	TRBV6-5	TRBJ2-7	CASSYSGQGHEQYF	TGTGCCAGCAGTTACTCGGGACAGGGCCACGAGCAGTACTTC
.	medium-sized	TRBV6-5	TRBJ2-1	CASSFTLNNEQFF	TGTGCCAGCAGTTTTACACTAAACAATGAGCAGTTCTTC
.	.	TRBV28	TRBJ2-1	CASSWLAGAEQFF	TGTGCCAGCAGTTGGTTGGCAGGGGCTGAGCAGTTCTTC
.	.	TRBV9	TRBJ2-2	CASSVGRGSLAGELFF	TGTGCCAGCAGCGTAGGCAGGGGTTCTTTGGCCGGGGAGCTGTTTTTT
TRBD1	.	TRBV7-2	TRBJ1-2	CASSLRTGDLIYGYTF	TGTGCCAGCAGCTTAAGGACAGGGGATTTGATCTATGGCTACACCTTC
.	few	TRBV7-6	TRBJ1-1	CASSLGGISEAFF	TGTGCCAGCAGCTTGGGGGGCATCTCTGAAGCTTTCTTT
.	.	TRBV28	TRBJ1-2	CASTTGGWDYGYTF	TGTGCCAGCACCACGGGGGGATGGGACTATGGCTACACCTTC
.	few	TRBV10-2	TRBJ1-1	CASTQKNTEAFF	TGCGCCAGCACCCAAAAGAACACTGAAGCTTTCTTT
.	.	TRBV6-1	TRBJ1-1	CASSPRGNTEAFF	TGTGCCAGCAGCCCCAGGGGGAACACTGAAGCTTTCTTT
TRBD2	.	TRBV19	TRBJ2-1	CASSIPIAGGNEQFF	TGTGCCAGTAGTATCCCCATAGCGGGGGGCAATGAGCAGTTCTTC
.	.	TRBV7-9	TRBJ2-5	CASSSGHQETQYF	TGTGCCAGCAGTTCTGGACACCAAGAGACCCAGTACTTC
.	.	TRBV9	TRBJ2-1	CASSTRDTAYNEQFF	TGTGCCAGCAGCACCCGGGACACAGCCTACAATGAGCAGTTCTTC
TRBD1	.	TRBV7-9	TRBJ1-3	CASSFRGGQGNTIYF	TGTGCCAGCAGCTTCAGAGGGGGCCAAGGAAACACCATATATTTT
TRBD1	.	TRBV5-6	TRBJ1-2	CASSRPDRGPGYTF	TGTGCCAGCAGCCGTCCGGACAGGGGGCCTGGCTACACCTTC
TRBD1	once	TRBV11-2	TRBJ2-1	CASRKTGSNNEQFF	TGTGCCAGCAGAAAGACAGGGTCAAACAATGAGCAGTTCTTC
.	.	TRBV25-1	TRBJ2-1	CASIAAELSKEQFF	TGTGCCAGCATAGCGGCAGAATTATCGAAAGAGCAGTTCTTC
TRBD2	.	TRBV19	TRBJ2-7	CASSLAGVIHEQYF	TGTGCCAGTAGCCTAGCGGGAGTAATACACGAGCAGTACTTC
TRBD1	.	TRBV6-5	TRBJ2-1	CASSFDRVRNEQFF	TGTGCCAGCAGTTTCGACAGGGTAAGGAACGAGCAGTTCTTC
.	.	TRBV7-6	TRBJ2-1	CASSGVGDEQFF	TGTGCCAGCAGCGGGGTAGGGGACGAGCAGTTCTTC
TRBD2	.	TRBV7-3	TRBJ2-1	CASSELTSGAGDEQFF	TGTGCCAGCAGCGAACTGACTAGCGGGGCTGGGGATGAGCAGTTCTTC
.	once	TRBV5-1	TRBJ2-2	CASSKWGANTGELFF	TGCGCCAGCAGTAAGTGGGGGGCCAACACCGGGGAGCTGTTTTTT
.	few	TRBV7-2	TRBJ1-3	CASSLSSHSGNTIYF	TGTGCCAGCAGCTTAAGCAGCCACTCTGGAAACACCATATATTTT
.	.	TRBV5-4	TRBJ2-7	CASSTGGREYEQYF	TGTGCCAGCAGCACTGGAGGCAGAGAATACGAGCAGTACTTC
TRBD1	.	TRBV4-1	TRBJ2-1	CASSLTRDSSYNEQFF	TGCGCCAGCAGCCTAACTCGGGACAGCTCCTACAATGAGCAGTTCTTC
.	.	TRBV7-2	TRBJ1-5	CASSPGRGNQPQHF	TGTGCCAGCAGCCCGGGGAGGGGCAATCAGCCCCAGCATTTT
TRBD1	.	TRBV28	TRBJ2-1	CASSPTPGQGNNEQFF	TGTGCCAGCAGCCCAACTCCGGGACAGGGGAACAATGAGCAGTTCTTC
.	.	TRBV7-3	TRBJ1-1	CASSSTVNTEAFF	TGTGCCAGCAGCTCTACAGTGAACACTGAAGCTTTCTTT
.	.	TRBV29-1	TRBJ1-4	CSVGILEKLFF	TGCAGCGTTGGGATACTTGAAAAACTGTTTTTT
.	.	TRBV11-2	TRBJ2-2	CASSLVRNTGELFF	TGTGCCAGCAGCTTAGTGAGGAACACCGGGGAGCTGTTTTTT
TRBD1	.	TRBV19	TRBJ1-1	CASYRGLNTEAFF	TGTGCCAGTTACAGGGGCTTGAACACTGAAGCTTTCTTT
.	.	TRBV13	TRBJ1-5	CASSYRGGSDSNQPQHF	TGTGCCAGCAGCTACCGGGGGGGGTCTGATAGCAATCAGCCCCAGCATTTT
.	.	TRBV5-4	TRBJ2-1	CASSWDTTREQFF	TGTGCCAGCAGCTGGGACACCACTCGAGAGCAGTTCTTC
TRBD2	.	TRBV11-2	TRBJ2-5	CASSGREDQETQYF	TGTGCCAGCAGCGGGCGGGAGGATCAAGAGACCCAGTACTTC
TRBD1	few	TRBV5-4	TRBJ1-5	CASSFTGGWGNQPQHF	TGTGCCAGCAGCTTTACAGGGGGCTGGGGCAATCAGCCCCAGCATTTT
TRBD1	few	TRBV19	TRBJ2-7	CASSRRAEGAPRFYEQYF	TGTGCCAGTAGTCGCAGAGCTGAGGGGGCCCCAAGGTTCTACGAGCAGTACTTC
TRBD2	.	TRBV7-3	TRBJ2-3	CASSSGLAGLDTQYF	TGTGCCAGCAGCTCGGGACTAGCGGGACTGGATACGCAGTATTTT
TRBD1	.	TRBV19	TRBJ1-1	CASSIRGQGINEAFF	TGTGCCAGTAGTATAAGAGGACAGGGTATCAACGAAGCTTTCTTT
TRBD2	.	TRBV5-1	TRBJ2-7	CASSLHSGKSEQYF	TGCGCCAGCAGCTTGCATAGCGGGAAATCCGAGCAGTACTTC
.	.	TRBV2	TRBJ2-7	CASRDYEQYF	TGTGCCAGCAGGGACTACGAGCAGTACTTC
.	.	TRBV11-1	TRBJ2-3	CASSLVGGAELLTDTQYF	TGTGCCAGCAGCTTAGTGGGGGGGGCGGAGCTGCTCACAGATACGCAGTATTTT